What follows are 19 T cell receptor beta chains derived from one specimen sequenced in a study of blood T cells in healthy people across ages. A sample-barcoded 5' primer and a J-beta primer mix were used in a second PCR of roughly 6 to 12 cycles. MiXCR, applied by TCRdb to the 5' RACE reads, yields one record per CDR3 protein. Here the sample spans fewer than 2 million distinct CDR3 sequences, roughly two fifths being singletons. The specimen was blood. All receptors derive from a human donor in good health.

The chain joins TRBV10-3 to TRBJ2-5; TRBD1 agrees at 7 bases. Losses at the gene ends were 5 bases for V and 13 bases for J; bases not matched to a gene: 19. The CDR3 has 15 residues. CDR1 and CDR2 (germline): ENHRY, SYGVKD. The CDR3 here is CAISSIQGTPYERYF. As DNA, the CDR3 is TGTGCCATCAGTTCGATACAGGGGACGCCCTACGAGCGGTACTTC.

The chain combines TRBV28 with TRBJ2-7; 9 nucleotides match TRBD2. CDR3 length: 15 amino acids. CDR1 is MDHEN, CDR2 SYDVKM, per germline. Losses at the gene ends were 5 bases for V and 0 bases for J; bases not matched to a gene: 5. CDR3 bases: TGTGCCAGCAGTCCCCCTAGCGGGGTCTCCTACGAGCAGTACTTC. Amino acid sequence: CASSPPSGVSYEQYF.

This sequence joins TRBV5-5 and TRBJ2-3; D remains unclear. This CDR3 is built from 14 residues. V was shortened by 3 bases and J by 2 bases, with 10 bases between the two germline ends. CDR1 and CDR2 from the germline V gene are SGHKS and YYEKEE (reference sequence). CDR3 sequence: CASSSLTTTDTQYF. CDR3 coding DNA: TGTGCCAGCAGCTCTTTGACCACCACAGATACGCAGTATTTT.

This clonotype was observed a few times. The chain uses TRBV7-8 and TRBJ1-3; 7 bases fit TRBD1. The CDR3 covers 14 residues. Germline assignment: CDR1 SGHVS and CDR2 FQNEAQ. Germline trimming cut 1 base from V and 5 bases from J; bases unmatched to any gene: 2. CDR3 residues: CASSLERGRNTIYF. The CDR3 nucleotides are TGTGCCAGCAGCTTAGAGAGGGGGCGAAACACCATATATTTT.

This clonotype was counted between two and nine times. This rearrangement joins TRBV6-2 or TRBV6-3 to TRBJ1-6; D perhaps matches TRBD1 (5 bases). This CDR3 region has 15 residues. Trimming took 2 bases from V and 4 from J, leaving 9 bases between them. CDR1 is MNHEY, CDR2 SVGEGT, per germline. The CDR3 sequence is CASSYTDRYNSPLHF. The CDR3 DNA is TGTGCCAGCAGTTACACCGACAGATATAATTCACCCCTCCACTTT.

V gene TRBV20-1 combines with J gene TRBJ1-6; TRBD1 matches 8 bases. Germline values: CDR1 DFQATT, CDR2 SNEGSKA (reference sequence). Trimming at V came to 5 bases and at J to 7 bases, leaving 7 bases not matched to a gene. CDR3 length equals 14 residues. DNA of the CDR3: TGCAGTGCTCCCACCGGGACAGGCAATTCACCCCTCCACTTT. It codes for CSAPTGTGNSPLHF.

V is TRBV27 and J is TRBJ2-1; D not certain. Between the trimmed V and J ends, which lost 3 bases and 6 bases, there was a span of 12 bases. Germline CDR1 reads MNHEY; CDR2 reads SMNVEV (reference sequence). The CDR3 sequence is 14 residues long. The CDR3 nucleotides read TGTGCCAGCAGTTTCGGGTTAATGGGCAATGAGCAGTTCTTC. Translating gives CASSFGLMGNEQFF.

This clonotype was counted many times. The chain recombines TRBV10-3 with TRBJ2-3; TRBD1 or TRBD2 may be the D gene (5 bases each). Germline loops: CDR1 ENHRY, CDR2 SYGVKD. The CDR3 sequence is 14 residues long. V was trimmed by 2 bases and J by 2 bases, leaving 8 bases between them. CDR3 protein: CAISEGDLTDTQYF. The DNA for the CDR3 is TGTGCCATCAGTGAGGGGGACCTCACAGATACGCAGTATTTT.

V and J are TRBV12-3 or TRBV12-4 and TRBJ1-1, with no clear D. The CDR3 extends over 13 amino acids. Trimming left V 8 bases short and J 0 bases short, with 10 bases between. CDR3 in amino acids: CASGRRLNTEAFF. CDR3 nucleotide sequence: TGTGCCAGCGGGAGGCGGCTGAACACTGAAGCTTTCTTT.

CDR3 in DNA: TGCGCCAGCAGCCATAGGATGGATTCCTACAATGAGCAGTTCTTC. It yields the protein CASSHRMDSYNEQFF. This chain joins TRBV4-1 and TRBJ2-1; D is unresolved. V was pared by 3 bases and J by 1 base, with 10 bases between. The CDR3 loop spans 15 amino acids. The germline CDR1 and CDR2 sequences are MGHRA and YSYEKL.

The V call is TRBV3-1, the J call TRBJ1-2; TRBD1 aligns across 8 bases. With 1 base clipped from V and 4 bases from J, the junction kept 11 bases outside the gene matches. From germline, CDR1 is LGHDT and CDR2 YNNKEL (reference sequence). This CDR3 has 17 residues. Written as DNA, the CDR3 is TGTGCCAGCAGCCAAGCCAGGGGGCGCGGATCAAGCTATGGCTACACCTTC. Amino acids: CASSQARGRGSSYGYTF.

This clonotype was detected only a few times. In nucleotides, the CDR3 is TGCGCCAGCACGTCATCCCGGGACGCCTCCTACGAGCAGTACTTC. Translation gives CASTSSRDASYEQYF. The chain couples TRBV5-1 to TRBJ2-7; D assignment may be TRBD1 or TRBD2 (5 bases each). The CDR3 runs 15 residues. V lost 6 bases and J 0 bases, leaving 16 bases between the germline ends. CDR1 and CDR2 from the germline V gene are SGHRS and YFSETQ.

This clonotype turned up a few times. The chain recombines TRBV7-2 with TRBJ1-2, with D unclear. The germline gives CDR1 SGHTA, CDR2 FQGNSA. Trimming took 2 bases from V and 6 from J, leaving 16 bases between them. This CDR3 has 15 amino acids. CDR3: CASSLTAYRENGYTF. The CDR3 DNA is TGTGCCAGCAGCTTAACAGCCTATCGTGAAAATGGCTACACCTTC.

V and J are TRBV20-1 and TRBJ1-5; tentative D call: TRBD1 (5 bases). With 6 bases removed from V and 7 bases from J, the gap between germline ends came to 16 bases. The CDR3 extends over 13 amino acids. Germline V lookup: CDR1 DFQATT, CDR2 SNEGSKA (reference sequence). The CDR3 nucleotides are TGCAGTGCCCCGGGACGTAGAGGGCAGCCCCAGCATTTT. Translated, it gives CSAPGRRGQPQHF.

This clonotype was picked up a small number of times. The CDR3 sequence is CASSLPTGAYGNEQFF. For the CDR3, the DNA is TGTGCCAGCAGTTTACCCACAGGGGCTTATGGCAATGAGCAGTTCTTC. V usage is TRBV28 and J usage is TRBJ2-1; 7 nucleotides align to TRBD1. The germline CDR1 and CDR2 sequences are MDHEN and SYDVKM. The CDR3 loop spans 16 amino acids. After removal of 2 bases from V and 6 bases from J, the junction contained 10 bases not matched to a gene.

The chain combines TRBV9 with TRBJ2-1; 7 bases are a match to TRBD1. Losses at the gene ends were 4 bases for V and 5 bases for J; bases not matched to a gene: 18. This CDR3 has 18 amino acids. CDR1 is SGDLS and CDR2 is YYNGEE in the germline V gene. The CDR3 here is CASSKRDKGGHRHNEQFF. The CDR3 bases are TGTGCCAGCAGCAAACGAGACAAAGGGGGCCATCGCCACAATGAGCAGTTCTTC.

V is TRBV11-3 and J is TRBJ2-1, with 11 bases matching TRBD1. Germline V gene data show CDR1 as SGHNT and CDR2 as YENEEA. V lost 5 bases to trimming and J lost 9 bases; unmatched junction nucleotides: 9. CDR3 length: 15 residues. The CDR3 region is CASSLSGTGGLEQFF. The CDR3 nucleotides are TGTGCCAGCAGCCTCTCCGGGACAGGGGGACTTGAGCAGTTCTTC.

This clonotype was observed a single time. The CDR3 spells CASSSEYADTQYF. As DNA, the CDR3 is TGTGCCAGCAGCTCCGAGTACGCAGATACGCAGTATTTT. The chain couples TRBV7-6 to TRBJ2-3, with D uncertain. This CDR3 region has 13 residues. CDR1 SGHVS and CDR2 FNYEAQ come from the germline V gene. V was trimmed by 4 bases and J by 4 bases, leaving 9 bases between them. Filled out from reference TRBV7-6 and TRBJ2-3, the complete variable domain reads GAGVSQSPRYKVTKRGQDVALRCDPISGHVSLYWYRQALGQGPEFLTYFNYEAQQDKSGLPNDRFSAERPEGSISTLTIQRTEQRDSAMYRCASSSEYADTQYFGPGTRLTVL.

Note on this clonotype: One end of the junction varies from germline; a read error may be responsible. The V and J genes are TRBV4-3 and TRBJ2-1; 10 nucleotides match TRBD2. The CDR3 loop spans 17 amino acids. Germline CDR1 is LGHNA and CDR2 is YSLEER. CDR3 bases: TGCGCCAGCAGCCTCGTAGCGGGGGGACACGCCTACAATGAGCGGTTCTTC. Its translation is CASSLVAGGHAYNERFF.